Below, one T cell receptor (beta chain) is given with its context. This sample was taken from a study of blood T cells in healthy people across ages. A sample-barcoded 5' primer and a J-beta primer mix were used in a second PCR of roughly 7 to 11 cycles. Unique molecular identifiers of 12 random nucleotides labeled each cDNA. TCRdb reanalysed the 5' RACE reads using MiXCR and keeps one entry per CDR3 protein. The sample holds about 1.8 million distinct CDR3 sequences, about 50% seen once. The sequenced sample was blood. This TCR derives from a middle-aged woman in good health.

The CDR3 bases are TGTGCCATCAGTGAGTCGCGAGGGGAGACCCAGTACTTC. The encoded protein is CAISESRGETQYF. The J gene is TRBJ2-5, the V gene TRBV10-3; possible D gene TRBD2, 5 bases. Germline V lookup: CDR1 ENHRY, CDR2 SYGVKD. CDR3 size: 13 residues. The V gene lost 0 bases and the J gene lost 5 bases, with 7 bases spanning the gap.